This T cell receptor (beta chain) was sequenced during a study of blood T cell repertoires in COVID-19. Profiling relied on immunoSEQ multiplex PCR, and the TCRdb table lists in-frame clones only, not all of them. The top ten clones hold roughly 13% of a sample with a few hundred thousand clones, 80% of them seen once. Germline CDR1 is KGHSH and CDR2 is LQKENI. The CDR3 runs 16 residues. Between the trimmed V and J ends, which lost 3 bases and 8 bases, there was a span of 22 bases. Sample: peripheral blood. This chain joins TRBV18 and TRBJ2-5; TRBD2 is a possible D gene (5 bases). The TCR was taken from a human donor in a cohort sampled during active COVID-19. Written as DNA, the CDR3 is TGTGCCAGCTCACCCCCGGACTGGATGAAGAGAGTTACCCAGTACTTC. It codes for CASSPPDWMKRVTQYF.